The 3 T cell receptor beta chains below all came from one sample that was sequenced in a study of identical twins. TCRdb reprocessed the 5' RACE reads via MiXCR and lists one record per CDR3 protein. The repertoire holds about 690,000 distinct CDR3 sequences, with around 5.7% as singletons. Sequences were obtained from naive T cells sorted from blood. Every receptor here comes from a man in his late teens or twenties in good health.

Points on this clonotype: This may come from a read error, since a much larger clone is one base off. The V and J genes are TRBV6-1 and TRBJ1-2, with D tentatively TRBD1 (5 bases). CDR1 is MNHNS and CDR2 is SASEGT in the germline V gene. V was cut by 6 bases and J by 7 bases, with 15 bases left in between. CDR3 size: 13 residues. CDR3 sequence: CASRTDRISGYTF. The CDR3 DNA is TGTGCCAGCAGGACAGATCGTATATCTGGCTACACCTTC.

DNA for the CDR3: TGTGCCAGCAGCTCATATGACTATGGCTACACCTTC. It yields the protein CASSSYDYGYTF. The chain carries TRBV7-9 and TRBJ1-2; no reliable D call. Germline V lookup: CDR1 SEHNR, CDR2 FQNEAQ (reference sequence). V was pared by 4 bases and J by 3 bases, with 6 bases between. The CDR3 extends over 12 amino acids. The full variable domain, completed using reference TRBV7-9 and TRBJ1-2, is DTGVSQNPRHKITKRGQNVTFRCDPISEHNRLYWYRQTLGQGPEFLTYFQNEAQLEKSRLLSDRFSAERPKGSFSTLEIQRTEQGDSAMYLCASSSYDYGYTFGSGTRLTVV.

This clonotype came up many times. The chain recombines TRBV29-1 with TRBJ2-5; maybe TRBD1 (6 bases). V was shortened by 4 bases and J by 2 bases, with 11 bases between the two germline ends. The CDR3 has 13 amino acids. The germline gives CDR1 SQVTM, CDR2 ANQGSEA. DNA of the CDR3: TGCAGCGTTGCCCAGGGGTATCAAGAGACCCAGTACTTC. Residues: CSVAQGYQETQYF.